The clone carrying this T cell receptor (beta chain) was counted between two and nine times. Its antigen is undetermined. Researchers made TCR beta libraries by using iRepertoire HTBI primers and running Arm-PCR on CDR3 regions. TCRdb analysed the multiplex PCR reads with MiXCR anew, one entry per CDR3 protein. The table includes 400,000 to 500,000 distinct CDR3 sequences, 12% to 15% detected once. Time point described: newly diagnosed GD, antithyroid drugs for less than 3 months. Generation of the TCR library employed RNA extracted from PBMCs. V lost 5 bases, J lost 6 bases, and 6 bases stayed unmatched. The germline V gene encodes CDR1 MNHEY and CDR2 SMNVEV (reference sequence). This CDR3 region has 15 residues. This entry belongs to a study of regulatory T cells in long-lasting Graves disease. Findings and limits, study-wide: New patients shared approximately 930 public clonotypes, fewer than the roughly 2,700 shared by persistent patients.

The same data also went into a second study, on T cells in Graves' hyperthyroidism and ophthalmopathy.

The receptor was derived from a woman between 45 and 65 years old with Graves disease. The genes are TRBV27 and TRBJ2-1; 11 positions match TRBD2. Sequencing used peripheral blood mononuclear cells (PBMCs), obtained at new diagnosis, from a patient treated with antithyroid drugs. The CDR3 DNA reads TGTGCCAGCAGTCTCATAGCGGGAGGGTTCAATGAGCAGTTCTTC. Translating it yields CASSLIAGGFNEQFF.